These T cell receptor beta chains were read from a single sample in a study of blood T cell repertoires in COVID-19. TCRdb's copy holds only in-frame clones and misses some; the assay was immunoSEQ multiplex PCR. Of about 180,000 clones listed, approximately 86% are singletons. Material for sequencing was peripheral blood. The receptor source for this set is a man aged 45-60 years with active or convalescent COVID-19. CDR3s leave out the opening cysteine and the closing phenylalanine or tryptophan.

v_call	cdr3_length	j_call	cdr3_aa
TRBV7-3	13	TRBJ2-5	ASSLTAGEWETQY
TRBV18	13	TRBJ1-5	ASSQLLGSDQPQH
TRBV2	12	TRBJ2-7	ASSEQGYQGEQY
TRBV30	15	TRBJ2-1	AWKGLAGLSSYNEQF
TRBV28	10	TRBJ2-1	ASSWTRDEQF
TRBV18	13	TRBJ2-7	ASSRARQGSYEQY
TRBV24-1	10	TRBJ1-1	ATSDQGTEAF
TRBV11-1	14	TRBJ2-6	ASSLGSFSGANVLT
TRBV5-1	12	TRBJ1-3	ASSSTGNGNTIY
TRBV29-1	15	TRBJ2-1	SVEDPTGDNSYNEQF
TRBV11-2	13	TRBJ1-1	ASSSLRSLNTEAF